These T cell receptor beta chains were read from a single sample in a study of blood T cells in healthy people across ages. One entry per CDR3 protein results from TCRdb running MiXCR on the 5' RACE reads. Of a few hundred thousand distinct CDR3 sequences in the sample, roughly a quarter were seen once. The sample was also linked to a second study, of T cells of mothers and their children.

Sample: blood. The receptors derive from a boy younger than 10 in good health. Each CDR3 is given with its conserved first and last residue. The D gene is left open where the match is weak. Clone size, where shown, is once, few, many, or a class for clones that have expanded.

>few|TRBJ2-5|TRBD2|TRBV7-8
TGTGCCAGCAGCTTAGGGGCGGGAGGGGGCGAGACCCAGTACTTC
CASSLGAGGGETQYF
>.|TRBJ2-2|.|TRBV2
TGTGCCAGCAGTGGGGAGGAAGCAGACGAGAGCGGGGAGCTGTTTTTT
CASSGEEADESGELFF
>.|TRBJ1-2|TRBD1|TRBV5-5
TGTGCCAGCAGCGCCGAAGGGGGCAACTATGGCTACACCTTC
CASSAEGGNYGYTF
>few|TRBJ1-3|.|TRBV6-2/TRBV6-3
TGTGCCAGCAGCCGACCGGGCCGCTCTGGAAACACCATATATTTT
CASSRPGRSGNTIYF
>.|TRBJ2-1|TRBD1|TRBV5-1
TGCGCCAGCAGCTCTCCGGGACAGGGTCATGAGCAGTTCTTC
CASSSPGQGHEQFF
>.|TRBJ2-5|TRBD1|TRBV2
TGTGCCAGCAGTGAAGTTTTGAGACAGGGGGCGTTAGAGACCCAGTACTTC
CASSEVLRQGALETQYF
>.|TRBJ2-2|.|TRBV7-9
TGTGCCAGCAGCAACACAGGGAACACCGGGGAGCTGTTTTTT
CASSNTGNTGELFF
>.|TRBJ2-7|TRBD2|TRBV7-9
TGTGCCAGCATCTCAACTAGCGGGCCCTCCATGGAGCAGTACTTC
CASISTSGPSMEQYF
>.|TRBJ2-7|.|TRBV5-5
TGTGCCAGCAGCTTGGGTCAGGCGGAGACCTACGAGCAGTACTTC
CASSLGQAETYEQYF
>.|TRBJ1-1|.|TRBV15
TGTGCCACCAGCACGACAGGTCAGGTAACTGAAGCTTTCTTT
CATSTTGQVTEAFF
>few|TRBJ1-2|.|TRBV29-1
TGCAGCGTTGAGGAGGGGTCCCCCACTGTGGGCTATGGCTACACCTTC
CSVEEGSPTVGYGYTF